Presented here are 18 T cell receptor beta chains from one specimen sequenced in a study of T-cell memory formation after mild COVID-19. Each CDR3 protein is one row after TCRdb ran MiXCR on the 5' RACE reads. The sample lists 140,000 to 150,000 distinct CDR3 sequences, under 30% occurring once. Material for sequencing was PBMCs or a T cell subset sorted from them (not recorded which). The receptor source for this set is an adult woman who had mild COVID-19 (a few samples of this study predate the infection). Cell type and time point are not known.

This clonotype has only a few counts. This chain uses TRBV29-1 with TRBJ2-1, with D possibly called TRBD1 or TRBD2 (6 bases each). The ends were cut back, 7 bases at V and 10 bases at J, with 14 bases in the middle. In germline, CDR1 is SQVTM, CDR2 ANQGSEA. CDR3 length equals 11 residues. The CDR3 sequence: CSAGVGTEQFF. CDR3 coding DNA: TGCAGCGCGGGGGTCGGGACAGAGCAGTTCTTC.

The J gene is TRBJ1-1, the V gene TRBV7-9; 7 bases are shared with TRBD1. V gave up 2 bases and J gave up 6 bases; unmatched junction bases: 3. This CDR3 has 13 amino acids. Looked up from germline, CDR1 is SEHNR and CDR2 is FQNEAQ (reference sequence). This CDR3 is CASSLQGEAEAFF. CDR3 DNA sequence: TGTGCCAGCAGCTTACAGGGGGAGGCTGAAGCTTTCTTT.

The sample holds a few counts of this clonotype. The chain is built from TRBV7-3 and TRBJ2-7; TRBD1 matches 9 bases. V shed 4 bases and J 0 bases; nucleotides not matched to a gene: 13. The CDR3 runs 18 residues. From germline, CDR1 is SGHTA and CDR2 FQGTGA. The CDR3: CASSSPGQGLLSSYEQYF. The CDR3 DNA reads as TGTGCCAGCAGCTCCCCGGGACAGGGCCTCCTAAGCTCCTACGAGCAGTACTTC.

The rearrangement uses TRBV5-1 and TRBJ1-2; D unresolved. This CDR3 is 13 amino acids long. Trimming cost V 4 bases and J 0 bases, with 7 bases left between them. Germline V gene sequence: CDR1 SGHRS, CDR2 YFSETQ. CDR3 amino acids: CASSRTSNYGYTF. As DNA, the CDR3 is TGCGCCAGCAGCCGCACGTCTAACTATGGCTACACCTTC. Based on the CDR3 plus reference TRBV5-1 and TRBJ1-2, the full variable domain is KAGVTQTPRYLIKTRGQQVTLSCSPISGHRSVSWYQQTPGQGLQFLFEYFSETQRNKGNFPGRFSGRQFSNSRSEMNVSTLELGDSALYLCASSRTSNYGYTFGSGTRLTVV.

CDR3 nucleotides: TGTGCCAGCAGCAAACGGGACTACTCCTACGAGCAGTACTTC. This encodes CASSKRDYSYEQYF. V gene TRBV7-8 combines with J gene TRBJ2-7; 7 bases agree with TRBD2. Germline CDR1 reads SGHVS; CDR2 reads FQNEAQ. CDR3 length equals 14 residues. V dropped 5 bases and J dropped 0; count of bases not matched to a gene: 4. The whole variable domain, remainder taken from reference TRBV7-8 and TRBJ2-7, is GAGVSQSPRYKVAKRGQDVALRCDPISGHVSLFWYQQALGQGPEFLTYFQNEAQLDKSGLPSDRFFAERPEGSVSTLKIQRTQQEDSAVYLCASSKRDYSYEQYFGPGTRLTVT.

The chain carries TRBV27 and TRBJ2-1; tentative D call: TRBD2 (6 bases). Germline values: CDR1 MNHEY, CDR2 SMNVEV (reference sequence). This CDR3 has 13 amino acids. Trimming pared 7 bases from V and 7 bases from J, leaving 14 bases between. The CDR3 region has the DNA TGTGCCAGCATGGGGGGTCGGGGGAATGAGCAGTTCTTC. Translation: CASMGGRGNEQFF.

This clonotype was seen a few times. V is TRBV7-9 and J is TRBJ1-2, with a possible D match to TRBD1 (6 bases). With 5 bases removed from V and 3 bases from J, the gap between germline ends came to 16 bases. The germline V gene has CDR1 SEHNR and CDR2 FQNEAQ (reference sequence). This CDR3 comprises 15 residues. CDR3 DNA: TGTGCCAGCAGCCGAACCGGCAGGGGTTACTATGGCTACACCTTC. Amino acid sequence: CASSRTGRGYYGYTF.

This clonotype showed up just a few times. The CDR3 nucleotides are TGTGCCAGCACCCGGGGGGAGGCCACTGAAGCTTTCTTT. As protein: CASTRGEATEAFF. This chain connects TRBV6-5 to TRBJ1-1; the D gene is possibly TRBD1 (5 bases). Trimming cost V 7 bases and J 4 bases, with 13 bases left between them. The germline gives CDR1 MNHEY, CDR2 SVGAGI. CDR3 length equals 13 residues.

The V gene is TRBV12-3 or TRBV12-4, the J gene TRBJ2-5; D call uncertain. The CDR3 is 16 amino acids. Trimming removed 1 base from V and 2 bases from J, with 14 bases in between. Here the CDR3 reads CASSLVAKGLQETQYF. The CDR3 DNA reads TGTGCCAGCAGTTTAGTGGCTAAGGGCCTACAAGAGACCCAGTACTTC.

The DNA for the CDR3 is TGCGCCAGCAGTCAACCCCAGGGCGCAGATACGCAGTATTTT. It encodes CASSQPQGADTQYF. The genes are TRBV23-1 and TRBJ2-3; possible D gene TRBD1, 5 bases. TRBV23-1 is designated an ORF whose function remains uncertain. V was shortened by 2 bases and J by 4 bases, with 10 bases between the two germline ends. The CDR3 loop spans 14 amino acids.

This clonotype has more than one count but fewer than ten. The chain has TRBV20-1 and TRBJ2-3; TRBD2 is a possible D gene (6 bases). This CDR3 region has 16 residues. With 0 bases removed from V and 6 bases from J, the gap between germline ends came to 19 bases. Germline V gives CDR1 DFQATT, CDR2 SNEGSKA (reference sequence). DNA of the CDR3: TGCAGTGCTAGAGATCGGACTACCTCCTACCTGGATACGCAGTATTTT. Protein product: CSARDRTTSYLDTQYF.

There are a few counts of this clonotype. CDR3 nucleotide sequence: TGTGCCAGCAGCCCACCCGACGGTAGCAATCAGCCCCAGCATTTT. This translates into CASSPPDGSNQPQHF. The chain carries TRBV7-9 and TRBJ1-5; no firm D call. V lost 5 bases and J 0 bases, leaving 11 bases between the germline ends. Germline assignment: CDR1 SEHNR and CDR2 FQNEAQ (reference sequence). The CDR3 has 15 amino acids.

The table lists this clonotype with a few counts. The chain recombines TRBV10-3 with TRBJ2-2; D not resolved. The V and J ends lost 3 bases and 6 bases respectively, with 11 bases between them. CDR3 size: 14 residues. The germline gives CDR1 ENHRY, CDR2 SYGVKD. The CDR3 loop is CAISESLVSGELFF. CDR3 DNA: TGTGCCATCAGTGAATCTTTAGTCTCCGGGGAGCTGTTTTTT.

V usage is TRBV7-9 and J usage is TRBJ1-1; 7 bases match TRBD1. With 5 bases clipped from V and 3 bases from J, the junction kept 12 bases outside the gene matches. The CDR3 contains 16 residues. Germline CDR1 is SEHNR and CDR2 is FQNEAQ (reference sequence). CDR3 in DNA: TGTGCCAGCAGCCCCGTTTCTGGGACAGCCCACACTGAAGCTTTCTTT. Amino acid sequence: CASSPVSGTAHTEAFF.

J is TRBJ2-1 and V is TRBV3-1, with TRBD2 matching 13 bases. Germline trimming cut 5 bases from V and 8 bases from J; bases unmatched to any gene: 3. This CDR3 contains 14 residues. Germline lookup yields CDR1 LGHDT and CDR2 YNNKEL (reference sequence). The CDR3 nucleotides are TGTGCCAGCAGCGTACTAGCGGGAGGGTATGAGCAGTTCTTC. Translated, it gives CASSVLAGGYEQFF.

This clonotype was found a few times. The chain uses TRBV5-1 and TRBJ2-7; no definite D call. The ends were cut back, 4 bases at V and 6 bases at J, with 17 bases in the middle. Germline assignment: CDR1 SGHRS and CDR2 YFSETQ. The CDR3 spans 14 residues. CDR3 sequence (DNA): TGCGCCAGCAGCGGCCTAGAATCGTCTCGCGAGCAGTACTTC. This encodes CASSGLESSREQYF.

The rearrangement links TRBV5-1 to TRBJ2-7; D ambiguous. This CDR3 has 13 residues. Trimming took off 4 bases at V and 6 bases at J, with 14 bases between the two ends. The V gene's germline CDR1 is SGHRS and CDR2 YFSETQ. The DNA for the CDR3 is TGCGCCAGCAGCCCCGACATGGGCCGCGAGCAGTACTTC. It specifies CASSPDMGREQYF.

This clonotype was recorded a few times. V is TRBV2 and J is TRBJ2-7; D remains unclear. This CDR3 comprises 12 residues. V was trimmed by 8 bases and J by 3 bases, leaving 11 bases between them. Germline V gene sequence: CDR1 SNHLY, CDR2 FYNNEI. CDR3 residues: CASEVVDYEQYF. DNA of the CDR3: TGTGCCAGCGAGGTAGTAGACTACGAGCAGTACTTC.